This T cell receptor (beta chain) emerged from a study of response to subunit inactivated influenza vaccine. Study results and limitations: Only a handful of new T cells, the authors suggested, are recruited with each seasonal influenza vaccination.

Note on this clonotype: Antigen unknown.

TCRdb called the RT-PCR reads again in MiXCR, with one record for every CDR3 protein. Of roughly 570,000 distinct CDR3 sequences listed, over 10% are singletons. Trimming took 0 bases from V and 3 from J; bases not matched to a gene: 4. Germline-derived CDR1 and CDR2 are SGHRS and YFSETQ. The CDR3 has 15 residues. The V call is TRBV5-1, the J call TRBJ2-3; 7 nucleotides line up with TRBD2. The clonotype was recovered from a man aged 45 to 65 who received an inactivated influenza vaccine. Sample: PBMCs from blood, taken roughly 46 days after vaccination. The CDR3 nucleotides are TGCGCCAGCAGCTTGGTTGCGGGAGAAACAGATACGCAGTATTTT. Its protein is CASSLVAGETDTQYF. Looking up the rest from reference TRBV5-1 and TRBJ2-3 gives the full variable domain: KAGVTQTPRYLIKTRGQQVTLSCSPISGHRSVSWYQQTPGQGLQFLFEYFSETQRNKGNFPGRFSGRQFSNSRSEMNVSTLELGDSALYLCASSLVAGETDTQYFGPGTRLTVL.